The sequence of this T cell receptor beta chain was determined in a study of technical replicates of blood from a few donors. Profiled with immunoSEQ multiplex PCR; TCRdb holds only in-frame clones, not every one. The sample includes 85,000 to 100,000 clones, approximately 96% of them seen just once. From germline, CDR1 is SEHNR and CDR2 FQNEAQ (reference sequence). This CDR3 has 11 amino acids. V was clipped by 8 bases and J by 9 bases, with 13 bases between them. The genes are TRBV7-9 and TRBJ1-2; the D gene is possibly TRBD1 (6 bases). The TCR comes from a human donor in good health. Sequencing was done on a sample of T cells isolated from PBMCs. This chain's CDR3 is CASRMGDSYTF. In DNA, the CDR3 is TGTGCCAGCCGGATGGGGGACAGCTACACCTTC. Full variable domain (rest looked up from reference TRBV7-9 and TRBJ1-2): DTGVSQNPRHKITKRGQNVTFRCDPISEHNRLYWYRQTLGQGPEFLTYFQNEAQLEKSRLLSDRFSAERPKGSFSTLEIQRTEQGDSAMYLCASRMGDSYTFGSGTRLTVV.